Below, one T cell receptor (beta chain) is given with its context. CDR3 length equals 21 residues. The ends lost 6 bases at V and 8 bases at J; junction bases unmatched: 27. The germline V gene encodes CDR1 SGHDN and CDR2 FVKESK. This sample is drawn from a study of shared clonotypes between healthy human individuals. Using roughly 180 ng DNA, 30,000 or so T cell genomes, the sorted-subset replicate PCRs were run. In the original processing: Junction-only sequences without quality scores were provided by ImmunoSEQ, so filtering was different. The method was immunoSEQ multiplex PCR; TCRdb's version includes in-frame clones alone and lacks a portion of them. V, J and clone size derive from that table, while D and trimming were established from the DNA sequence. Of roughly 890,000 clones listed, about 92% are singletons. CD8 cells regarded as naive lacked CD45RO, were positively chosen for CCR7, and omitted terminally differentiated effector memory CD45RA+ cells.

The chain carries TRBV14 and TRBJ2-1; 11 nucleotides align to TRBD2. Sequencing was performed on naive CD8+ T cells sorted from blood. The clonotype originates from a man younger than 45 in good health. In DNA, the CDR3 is TGTGCCAGCAGAGCGGGACAGGGAACTAGCGGGAGTACACTACCCCGCGATGAGCAGTTCTTC. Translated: CASRAGQGTSGSTLPRDEQFF.